These 15 T cell receptor beta chains were sequenced from one sample in a study of shared clonotypes between healthy human individuals. Only in-frame clones appear in the TCRdb table, and some are missing; sequencing was by immunoSEQ multiplex PCR. The sample consists of fewer than 850,000 clones, roughly 87% of them appearing once. The sample was memory CD8+ T cells from PBMCs. Sample subset: CD45RO+ cells pooled with CCR7-negative TemRA cells. The receptors were gathered from a man aged 18 to 29 in good health. Some clones in this sample may be carry-over from other donors' samples.

Notes on this clone: This sample includes further DNA sequences coding for the same CDR3. The chain couples TRBV28 to TRBJ2-1; D is unresolved. The germline gives CDR1 MDHEN, CDR2 SYDVKM. The CDR3 totals 11 residues. V lost 2 bases and J 5 bases, leaving 1 base between the germline ends. The CDR3 reads CASSLNNEQFF. The CDR3 nucleotides are TGTGCCAGCAGTTTAAACAATGAGCAGTTCTTC.

The V and J genes are TRBV5-1 and TRBJ1-2; possible D gene TRBD1, 5 bases. Deletions cut 1 base from V and 0 bases from J, with 13 bases between. There are 16 residues in the CDR3. Germline CDR1 reads SGHRS; CDR2 reads YFSETQ. This CDR3 is CASSLWRQPANYGYTF. In DNA form, the CDR3 reads TGCGCCAGCAGCTTGTGGAGACAGCCCGCTAACTATGGCTACACCTTC.

The V and J genes are TRBV2 and TRBJ1-2; D is unclear. V was clipped by 5 bases and J by 2 bases, with 12 bases between them. The CDR3 has 14 amino acids. The V gene's germline CDR1 is SNHLY and CDR2 FYNNEI. CDR3: CASSRHSPNYGYTF. The CDR3 bases are TGTGCCAGCAGTCGGCACTCCCCAAACTATGGCTACACCTTC.

In this sample, this clone turned up many times. This sample also contains other DNA sequences that code for the same CDR3. J is TRBJ1-5 and V is TRBV7-9, with 7 bases matching TRBD1. The V segment lost 5 bases and the J segment 4 bases; nucleotides outside the gene matches: 5. The CDR3 totals 14 residues. Germline CDR1 reads SEHNR; CDR2 reads FQNEAQ (reference sequence). CDR3 loop: CASSPQGMNQPQHF. In DNA form, the CDR3 reads TGTGCCAGCAGCCCACAGGGGATGAATCAGCCCCAGCATTTT.

This chain connects TRBV4-3 to TRBJ2-7, with TRBD1 identical over 9 bases. With V trimmed by 2 bases and J by 6 bases, 5 bases remained unmatched. This CDR3 comprises 14 residues. CDR1 LGHNA and CDR2 YSLEER come from the germline V gene. Written as DNA, the CDR3 is TGCGCCAGCAGCCAATATACAGGGGGCTCCGAGCAGTACTTC. This encodes CASSQYTGGSEQYF.

This chain connects TRBV5-4 to TRBJ2-1; the match to TRBD1 covers 7 bases. Germline V gene data show CDR1 as SGHNT and CDR2 as YYREEE (reference sequence). This CDR3 region has 14 residues. The J segment lost 3 bases and the V segment lost 5 bases, leaving 5 bases of the junction unmatched. The CDR3 bases are TGTGCCAGCAGGTCCCAGGGGGACTACAATGAGCAGTTCTTC. Its translation is CASRSQGDYNEQFF.

V is TRBV9 and J is TRBJ2-3; D may be TRBD1 or TRBD2 (6 bases each). There are 15 residues in the CDR3. V was trimmed by 4 bases and J by 0 bases, leaving 12 bases between them. From germline, CDR1 is SGDLS and CDR2 YYNGEE. CDR3 sequence: CASSRGRPSTDTQYF. In DNA form, the CDR3 reads TGTGCCAGCAGCAGGGGGAGGCCGAGCACAGATACGCAGTATTTT.

The chain couples TRBV28 to TRBJ2-7; D unclear. CDR1 is MDHEN, CDR2 SYDVKM, per germline. The CDR3 extends over 12 amino acids. V dropped 3 bases and J dropped 5 bases, with 8 bases sitting between them. The CDR3, as DNA: TGTGCCAGCAGTTTCCGGGTTAACGAGCAGTACTTC. It encodes CASSFRVNEQYF.

V is TRBV30 and J is TRBJ2-7; 12 bases are shared with TRBD1. Germline CDR1 and CDR2: GTSNPN and SVGIG (reference sequence). V shed 4 bases and J 3 bases; nucleotides not matched to a gene: 7. The CDR3 spans 15 residues. DNA for the CDR3: TGTGCCTGGAACACCGGGACAGGGGGCTACTACGAGCAGTACTTC. Amino acid sequence: CAWNTGTGGYYEQYF.

The gene calls are TRBV19 and TRBJ1-1, with TRBD1 matching over 7 bases. CDR3 length: 14 amino acids. CDR1 LNHDA and CDR2 SQIVND come from the germline V gene (reference sequence). Trimming cost V 3 bases and J 1 base; bases outside gene matches: 2. CDR3 DNA sequence: TGTGCCAGTAGTATCCGGGACAGGAACACTGAAGCTTTCTTT. It encodes CASSIRDRNTEAFF.

This sequence joins TRBV27 and TRBJ2-2, with D perhaps assigned TRBD1 or TRBD2 (5 bases each). Between the trimmed V and J ends, which lost 3 bases and 5 bases, there was a span of 10 bases. The V gene's germline CDR1 is MNHEY and CDR2 SMNVEV (reference sequence). The CDR3 has 14 amino acids. The CDR3 DNA reads as TGTGCCAGCAGTTTCTTGGGGGAGACCGGGGAGCTGTTTTTT. Protein product: CASSFLGETGELFF.

This clone is a singleton in its sample. The chain carries TRBV30 and TRBJ1-3; TRBD1 might be the D (5 bases). Trimming removed 4 bases from V and 0 bases from J, with 16 bases in between. This CDR3 is 16 amino acids long. The V gene's germline CDR1 is GTSNPN and CDR2 SVGIG (reference sequence). The CDR3 sequence is CAWMGRPTYSGNTIYF. The CDR3 nucleotides read TGTGCCTGGATGGGGCGGCCAACCTACTCTGGAAACACCATATATTTT.

The V and J genes are TRBV14 and TRBJ2-7, with a weak D call TRBD2 (6 bases). This CDR3 comprises 17 residues. Germline values: CDR1 SGHDN, CDR2 FVKESK. V was pared by 0 bases and J by 6 bases, with 21 bases between. The CDR3 DNA reads as TGTGCCAGCAGCCAAGAACCAGGACTACCCTTTAACAGCGAGCAGTACTTC. Residues: CASSQEPGLPFNSEQYF.

In nucleotides, the CDR3 is TGTGCCAGCAGCGGAATAGCGGGAGCCTACGAGCAGTACTTC. Protein: CASSGIAGAYEQYF. The J gene is TRBJ2-7, the V gene TRBV9, with 9 positions matching TRBD2. The germline CDR1 and CDR2 sequences are SGDLS and YYNGEE. The V segment lost 3 bases and the J segment 2 bases; nucleotides outside the gene matches: 3. The CDR3 contains 14 residues.

The chain is built from TRBV4-3 and TRBJ2-1; D perhaps matches TRBD2 (5 bases). CDR1 and CDR2 from the germline V gene are LGHNA and YSLEER. CDR3 length equals 16 residues. Deletions cut 3 bases from V and 4 bases from J, with 16 bases between. In DNA, the CDR3 is TGCGCCAGCAGCCATGCATACCCCACTAGTTACAATGAGCAGTTCTTC. This sequence encodes CASSHAYPTSYNEQFF.